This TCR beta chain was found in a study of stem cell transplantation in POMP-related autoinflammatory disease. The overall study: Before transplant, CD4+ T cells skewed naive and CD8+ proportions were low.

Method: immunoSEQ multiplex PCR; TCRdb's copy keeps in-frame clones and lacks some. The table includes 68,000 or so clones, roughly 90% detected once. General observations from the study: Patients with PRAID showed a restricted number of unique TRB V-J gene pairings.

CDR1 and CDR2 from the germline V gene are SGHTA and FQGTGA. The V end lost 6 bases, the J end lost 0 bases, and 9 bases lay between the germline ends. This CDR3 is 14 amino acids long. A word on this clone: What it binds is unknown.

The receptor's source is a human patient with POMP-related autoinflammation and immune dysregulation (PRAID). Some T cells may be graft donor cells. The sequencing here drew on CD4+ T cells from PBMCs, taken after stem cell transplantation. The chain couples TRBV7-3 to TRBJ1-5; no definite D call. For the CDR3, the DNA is TGTGCCAGCAGTCTCGGGGATAGCAATCAGCCCCAGCATTTT. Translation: CASSLGDSNQPQHF.